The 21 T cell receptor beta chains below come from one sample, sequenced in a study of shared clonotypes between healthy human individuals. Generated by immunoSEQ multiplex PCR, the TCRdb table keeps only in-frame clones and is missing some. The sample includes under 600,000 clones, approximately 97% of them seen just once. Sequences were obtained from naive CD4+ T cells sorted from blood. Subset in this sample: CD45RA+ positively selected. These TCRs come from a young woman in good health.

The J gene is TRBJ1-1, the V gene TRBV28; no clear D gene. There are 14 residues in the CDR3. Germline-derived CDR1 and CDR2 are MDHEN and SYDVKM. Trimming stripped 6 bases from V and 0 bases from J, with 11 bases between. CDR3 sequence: CASSPPSMNTEAFF. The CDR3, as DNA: TGTGCCAGCAGCCCTCCGTCTATGAACACTGAAGCTTTCTTT.

Here the CDR3 DNA reads TGTGCCAGTAGTAAGGACGATCGCCGGAACACTGAAGCTTTCTTT. Amino acid sequence: CASSKDDRRNTEAFF. V usage is TRBV19 and J usage is TRBJ1-1; no clear D. The length of the CDR3 is 15 residues. V was cut by 4 bases and J by 1 base, with 13 bases left in between. Looked up from germline, CDR1 is LNHDA and CDR2 is SQIVND (reference sequence).

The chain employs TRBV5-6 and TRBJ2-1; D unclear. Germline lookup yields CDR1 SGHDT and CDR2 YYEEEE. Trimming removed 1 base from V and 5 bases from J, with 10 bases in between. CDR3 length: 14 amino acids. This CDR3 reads CASSLYYLDNEQFF. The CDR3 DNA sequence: TGTGCCAGCAGCTTGTATTATCTAGACAATGAGCAGTTCTTC.

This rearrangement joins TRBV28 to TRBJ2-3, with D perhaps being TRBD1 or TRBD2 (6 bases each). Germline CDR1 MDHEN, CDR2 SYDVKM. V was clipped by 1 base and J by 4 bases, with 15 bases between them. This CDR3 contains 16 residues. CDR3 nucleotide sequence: TGTGCCAGCAGTTTATTTACGGGAGAGGGGGCAGATACGCAGTATTTT. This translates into CASSLFTGEGADTQYF. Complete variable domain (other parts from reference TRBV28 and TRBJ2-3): DVKVTQSSRYLVKRTGEKVFLECVQDMDHENMFWYRQDPGLGLRLIYFSYDVKMKEKGDIPEGYSVSREKKERFSLILESASTNQTSMYLCASSLFTGEGADTQYFGPGTRLTVL.

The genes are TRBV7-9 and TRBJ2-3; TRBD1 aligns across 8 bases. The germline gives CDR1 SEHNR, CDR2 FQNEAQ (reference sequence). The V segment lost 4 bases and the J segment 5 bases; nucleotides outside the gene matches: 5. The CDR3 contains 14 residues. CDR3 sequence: CASSYGTGQDTQYF. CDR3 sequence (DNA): TGTGCCAGCAGCTACGGGACAGGTCAAGATACGCAGTATTTT.

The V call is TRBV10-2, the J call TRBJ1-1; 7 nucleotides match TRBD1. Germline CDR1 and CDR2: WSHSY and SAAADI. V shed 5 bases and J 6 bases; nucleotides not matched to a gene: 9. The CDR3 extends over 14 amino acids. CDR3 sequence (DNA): TGCGCCAGCAGTTGGGGACAGCCCCTGGCTGAAGCTTTCTTT. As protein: CASSWGQPLAEAFF.

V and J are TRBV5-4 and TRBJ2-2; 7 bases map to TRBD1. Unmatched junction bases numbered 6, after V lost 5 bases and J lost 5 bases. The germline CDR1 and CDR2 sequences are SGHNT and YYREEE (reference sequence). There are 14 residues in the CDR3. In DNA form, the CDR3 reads TGTGCCAGCAGGCCAGGGGGTTGGACCGGGGAGCTGTTTTTT. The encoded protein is CASRPGGWTGELFF.

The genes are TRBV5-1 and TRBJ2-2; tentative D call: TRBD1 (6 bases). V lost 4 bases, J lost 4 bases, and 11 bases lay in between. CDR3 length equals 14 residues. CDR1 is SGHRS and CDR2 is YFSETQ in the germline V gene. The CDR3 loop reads CASSTGQSTGELFF. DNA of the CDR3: TGCGCCAGCAGCACCGGACAGTCCACCGGGGAGCTGTTTTTT. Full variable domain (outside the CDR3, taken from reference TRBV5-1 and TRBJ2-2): KAGVTQTPRYLIKTRGQQVTLSCSPISGHRSVSWYQQTPGQGLQFLFEYFSETQRNKGNFPGRFSGRQFSNSRSEMNVSTLELGDSALYLCASSTGQSTGELFFGEGSRLTVL.

CDR3 residues: CASKSDRRENIQYF. CDR3 DNA: TGTGCCAGCAAGTCCGACAGGCGAGAAAACATTCAGTACTTC. The rearrangement joins TRBV28 to TRBJ2-4, with D tentatively TRBD1 (6 bases). The V and J ends lost 7 bases and 5 bases respectively, with 15 bases between them. This CDR3 region has 14 residues. Germline CDR1 is MDHEN and CDR2 is SYDVKM.

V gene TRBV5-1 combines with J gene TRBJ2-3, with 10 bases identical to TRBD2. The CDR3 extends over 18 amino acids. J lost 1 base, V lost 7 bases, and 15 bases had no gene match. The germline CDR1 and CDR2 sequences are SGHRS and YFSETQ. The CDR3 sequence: CASAPRLAGRGRTDTQYF. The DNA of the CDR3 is TGCGCCAGCGCGCCGCGACTAGCGGGCCGGGGACGCACAGATACGCAGTATTTT.

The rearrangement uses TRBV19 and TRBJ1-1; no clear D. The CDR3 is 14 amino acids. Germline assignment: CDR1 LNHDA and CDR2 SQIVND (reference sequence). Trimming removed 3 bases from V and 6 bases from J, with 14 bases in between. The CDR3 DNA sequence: TGTGCCAGTAGTATCACGGGGAGGCCCGCTGAAGCTTTCTTT. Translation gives CASSITGRPAEAFF.

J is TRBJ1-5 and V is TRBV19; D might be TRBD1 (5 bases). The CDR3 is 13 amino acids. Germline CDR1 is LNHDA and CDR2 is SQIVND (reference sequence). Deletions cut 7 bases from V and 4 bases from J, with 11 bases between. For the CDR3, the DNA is TGTGCCAGTACCAGGGACGGAAATCAGCCCCAGCATTTT. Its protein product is CASTRDGNQPQHF. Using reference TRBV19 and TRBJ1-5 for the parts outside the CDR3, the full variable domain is DGGITQSPKYLFRKEGQNVTLSCEQNLNHDAMYWYRQDPGQGLRLIYYSQIVNDFQKGDIAEGYSVSREKKESFPLTVTSAQKNPTAFYLCASTRDGNQPQHFGDGTRLSIL.

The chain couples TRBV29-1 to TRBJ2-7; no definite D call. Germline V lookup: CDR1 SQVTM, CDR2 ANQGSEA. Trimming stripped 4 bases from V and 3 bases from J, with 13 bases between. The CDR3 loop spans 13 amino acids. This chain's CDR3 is CSVGLSPYYEQYF. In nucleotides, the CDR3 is TGCAGCGTTGGACTGTCCCCATACTACGAGCAGTACTTC.

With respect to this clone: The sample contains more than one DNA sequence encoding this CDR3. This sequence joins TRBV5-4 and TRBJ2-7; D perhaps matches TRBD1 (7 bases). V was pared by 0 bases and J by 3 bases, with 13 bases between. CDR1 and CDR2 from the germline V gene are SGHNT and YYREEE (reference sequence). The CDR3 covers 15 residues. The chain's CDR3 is CASSLAGGRSYEQYF. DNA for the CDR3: TGTGCCAGCAGCTTGGCAGGGGGGAGAAGCTACGAGCAGTACTTC.

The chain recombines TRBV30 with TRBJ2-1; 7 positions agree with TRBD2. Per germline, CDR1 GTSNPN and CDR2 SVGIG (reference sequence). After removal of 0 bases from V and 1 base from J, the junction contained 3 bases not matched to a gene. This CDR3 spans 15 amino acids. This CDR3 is CAWSVAGASYNEQFF. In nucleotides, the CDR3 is TGTGCCTGGAGTGTGGCGGGAGCATCCTACAATGAGCAGTTCTTC.

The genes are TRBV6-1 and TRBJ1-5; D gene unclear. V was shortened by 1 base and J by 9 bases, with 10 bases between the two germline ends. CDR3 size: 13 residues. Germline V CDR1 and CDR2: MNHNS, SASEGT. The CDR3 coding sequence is TGTGCCAGCAGTGAAGACAGCTCTAGGCCCCAGCATTTT. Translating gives CASSEDSSRPQHF.

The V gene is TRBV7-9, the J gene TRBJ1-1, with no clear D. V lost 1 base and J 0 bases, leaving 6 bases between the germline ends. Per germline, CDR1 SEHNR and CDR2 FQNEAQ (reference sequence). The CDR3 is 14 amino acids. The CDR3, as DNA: TGTGCCAGCAGCTTAGACCTTCTGAACACTGAAGCTTTCTTT. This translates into CASSLDLLNTEAFF.

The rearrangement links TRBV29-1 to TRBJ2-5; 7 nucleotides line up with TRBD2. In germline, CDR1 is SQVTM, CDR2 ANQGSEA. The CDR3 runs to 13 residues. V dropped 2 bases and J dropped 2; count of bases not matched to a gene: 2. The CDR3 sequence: CSVELAAQETQYF. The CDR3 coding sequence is TGCAGCGTTGAACTAGCGGCACAAGAGACCCAGTACTTC.

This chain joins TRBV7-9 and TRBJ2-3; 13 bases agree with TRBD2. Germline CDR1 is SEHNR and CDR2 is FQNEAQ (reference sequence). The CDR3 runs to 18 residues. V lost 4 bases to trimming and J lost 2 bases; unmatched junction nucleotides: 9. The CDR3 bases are TGTGCCAGCAGCTACTTCCAAACTAGCGGGAGGGCCACAGATACGCAGTATTTT. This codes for CASSYFQTSGRATDTQYF.

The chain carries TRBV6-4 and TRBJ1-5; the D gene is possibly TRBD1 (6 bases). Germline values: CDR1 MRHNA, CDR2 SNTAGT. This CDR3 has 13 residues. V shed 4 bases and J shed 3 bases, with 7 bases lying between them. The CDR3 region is CASSAGVNQPQHF. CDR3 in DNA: TGTGCCAGCAGTGCAGGGGTCAATCAGCCCCAGCATTTT.

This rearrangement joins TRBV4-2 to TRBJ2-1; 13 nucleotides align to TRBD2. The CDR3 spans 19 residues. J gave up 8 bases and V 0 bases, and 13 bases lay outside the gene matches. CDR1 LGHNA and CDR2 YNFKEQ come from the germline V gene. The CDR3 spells CASSQDGSVTSGREDEQFF. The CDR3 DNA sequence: TGTGCCAGCAGCCAAGATGGATCCGTAACTAGCGGGAGGGAAGATGAGCAGTTCTTC.